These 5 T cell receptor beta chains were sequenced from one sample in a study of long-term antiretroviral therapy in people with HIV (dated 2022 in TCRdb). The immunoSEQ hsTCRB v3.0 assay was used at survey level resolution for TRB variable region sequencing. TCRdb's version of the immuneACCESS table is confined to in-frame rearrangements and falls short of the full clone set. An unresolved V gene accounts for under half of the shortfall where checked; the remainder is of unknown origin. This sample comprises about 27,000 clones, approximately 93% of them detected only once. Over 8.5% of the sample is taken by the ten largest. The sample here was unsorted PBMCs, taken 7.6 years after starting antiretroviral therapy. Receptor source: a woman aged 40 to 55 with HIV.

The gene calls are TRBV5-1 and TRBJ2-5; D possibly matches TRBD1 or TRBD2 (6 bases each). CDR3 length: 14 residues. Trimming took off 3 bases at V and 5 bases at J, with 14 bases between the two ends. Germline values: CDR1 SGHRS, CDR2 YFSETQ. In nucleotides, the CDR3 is TGCGCCAGCAGCTCCGGAGGGGGGATGGAGACCCAGTACTTC. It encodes CASSSGGGMETQYF.

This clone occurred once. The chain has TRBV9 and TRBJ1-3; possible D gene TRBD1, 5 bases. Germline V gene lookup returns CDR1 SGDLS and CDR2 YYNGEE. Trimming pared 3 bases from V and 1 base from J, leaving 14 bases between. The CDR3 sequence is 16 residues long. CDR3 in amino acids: CASSEGWGVSGNTIYF. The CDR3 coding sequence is TGTGCCAGCAGCGAGGGGTGGGGCGTATCTGGAAACACCATATATTTT.

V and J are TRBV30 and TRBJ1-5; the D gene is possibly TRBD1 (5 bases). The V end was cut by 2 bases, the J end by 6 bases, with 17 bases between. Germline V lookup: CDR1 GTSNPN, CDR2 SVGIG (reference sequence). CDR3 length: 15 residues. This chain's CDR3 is CAWSPRAGGRQPQHF. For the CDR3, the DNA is TGTGCCTGGAGTCCCCGGGCCGGGGGACGTCAGCCCCAGCATTTT.

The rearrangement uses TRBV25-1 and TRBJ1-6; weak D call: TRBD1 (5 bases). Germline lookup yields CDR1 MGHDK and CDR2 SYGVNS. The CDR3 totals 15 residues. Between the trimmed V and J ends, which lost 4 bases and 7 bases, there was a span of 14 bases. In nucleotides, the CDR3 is TGTGCCAGCAGTGGAACCGGGACGAAAAATTCACCCCTCCACTTT. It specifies CASSGTGTKNSPLHF.

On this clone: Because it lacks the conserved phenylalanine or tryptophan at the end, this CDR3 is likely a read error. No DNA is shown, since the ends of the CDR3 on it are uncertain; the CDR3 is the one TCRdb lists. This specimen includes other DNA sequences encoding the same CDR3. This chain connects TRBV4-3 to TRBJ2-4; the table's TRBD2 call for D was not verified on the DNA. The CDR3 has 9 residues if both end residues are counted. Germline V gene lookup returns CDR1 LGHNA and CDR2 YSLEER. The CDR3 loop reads CASSQHALV.